The rows below give T cell receptor beta chains drawn from one sample of a study of OX40 agonist ivuxolimab in advanced cancers. The repertoire was sequenced with immunoSEQ multiplex PCR; TCRdb's copy has only in-frame clones and lacks some. Here the sample spans roughly 120,000 clones, just under 95% being singletons. The sequencing used CD4+ or CD8+ T cells sorted from blood, collected in a trial of the OX40 agonist ivuxolimab. These receptors were taken from an adult with an advanced solid tumor such as melanoma, head and neck, liver or kidney cancer. CDR3s include the opening cysteine and the closing phenylalanine or tryptophan. The D gene is left open where the match is weak. Size is stated for part of the rows, as once, few or many counts, or as a class when the clone is expanded.

D gene	clone size	V gene	J gene	CDR3 protein	CDR3 DNA
.	.	TRBV19	TRBJ1-6	CASSIAGGINSPLHF	TGTGCCAGTAGTATAGCGGGCGGCATTAATTCACCCCTCCACTTT
.	.	TRBV20-1	TRBJ1-4	CRYENEKLFF	TGCAGGTACGAAAATGAAAAACTGTTTTTT
.	.	TRBV10-1	TRBJ2-7	CASSEQAGSYEQYF	TGCGCCAGCAGTGAACAGGCCGGCTCCTACGAGCAGTACTTC
TRBD2	.	TRBV28	TRBJ2-1	CASSSPGLAGGREQFF	TGTGCCAGCAGTTCCCCGGGACTAGCGGGAGGGAGGGAGCAGTTCTTC
TRBD2	.	TRBV19	TRBJ2-5	CASSIGAGGIQETQYF	TGTGCCAGTAGTATAGGAGCGGGAGGGATCCAAGAGACCCAGTACTTC
TRBD2	few	TRBV7-9	TRBJ2-7	CASSGLAGMTYEQYF	TGTGCCAGCAGCGGACTAGCGGGAATGACCTACGAGCAGTACTTC
.	.	TRBV28	TRBJ2-5	CASSFSRTETQYF	TGTGCCAGCAGTTTTTCTAGAACCGAGACCCAGTACTTC
.	.	TRBV7-2	TRBJ1-5	CASTRRDGNQPQHF	TGTGCCAGCACCCGAAGGGACGGCAATCAGCCCCAGCATTTT
.	once	TRBV28	TRBJ2-3	CASSISRTSTDTQYF	TGTGCCAGCAGTATTTCTCGTACTAGCACAGATACGCAGTATTTT
.	.	TRBV5-1	TRBJ2-1	CASSPTGDKNEQFF	TGCGCCAGCAGCCCCACGGGAGACAAGAATGAGCAGTTCTTC
.	.	TRBV6-5	TRBJ2-5	CASATGETQYF	TGTGCGTCAGCCACAGGGGAGACCCAGTACTTC
TRBD1	.	TRBV7-9	TRBJ1-5	CASSLETGGNQPQHF	TGTGCCAGCAGCTTAGAGACAGGGGGCAATCAGCCCCAGCATTTT
.	.	TRBV6-1	TRBJ1-3	CASSEKGVSQSSGNTIYF	TGTGCCAGCAGTGAAAAGGGGGTCAGCCAGAGCTCTGGAAACACCATATATTTT
.	.	TRBV12-5	TRBJ1-1	CASGLAPGETEAFF	TGTGCTAGTGGTTTGGCTCCAGGGGAGACTGAAGCTTTCTTT
TRBD1	.	TRBV18	TRBJ2-5	CASSQGDQETQYF	TGTGCCAGCTCCCAGGGGGACCAAGAGACCCAGTACTTC
TRBD2	.	TRBV6-5	TRBJ2-7	CASSYSGTSWDEQYF	TGTGCCAGCAGTTACTCCGGGACTAGCTGGGACGAGCAGTACTTC
TRBD1	.	TRBV11-2	TRBJ2-7	CASSPRGRGSLEQYF	TGTGCCAGCAGCCCCCGGGGCAGGGGGTCGCTCGAGCAGTACTTC
TRBD1	.	TRBV27	TRBJ2-7	CASGTGDPHEQYF	TGTGCCAGCGGTACAGGGGATCCCCACGAGCAGTACTTC
.	.	TRBV7-5	TRBJ1-4	CARRQGGFGEKLFF	TGTGCCAGAAGACAAGGGGGATTTGGTGAAAAACTGTTTTTT
TRBD1	.	TRBV6-5	TRBJ1-1	CAISGQENTEAFF	TGTGCCATCAGTGGACAGGAGAACACTGAAGCTTTCTTT
.	once	TRBV25-1	TRBJ2-5	CASSESRGWETQYF	TGTGCCAGCAGTGAATCACGGGGGTGGGAGACCCAGTACTTC
TRBD2	.	TRBV6-5	TRBJ2-1	CASRQTSGRASEQFF	TGTGCCAGCAGACAGACTAGCGGGAGGGCGTCTGAGCAGTTCTTC
.	.	TRBV9	TRBJ1-4	CASSSEGGPGGKLFF	TGTGCCAGCAGCTCCGAAGGGGGTCCGGGGGGAAAACTGTTTTTT
TRBD1	.	TRBV6-5	TRBJ2-1	CASSSNRGPGNEQFF	TGTGCCAGCAGTTCGAACAGGGGGCCGGGCAATGAGCAGTTCTTC
.	.	TRBV11-3	TRBJ2-5	CASSLGLGGETQYF	TGTGCCAGCAGCTTAGGCCTCGGGGGTGAGACCCAGTACTTC
.	.	TRBV2	TRBJ2-7	CASSENQGGTYEQYF	TGTGCCAGCAGTGAAAACCAGGGGGGTACCTACGAGCAGTACTTC
TRBD1	.	TRBV7-9	TRBJ1-1	CASSQQGPTAEAFF	TGTGCCAGCAGCCAACAGGGGCCCACCGCTGAAGCTTTCTTT
.	.	TRBV4-3	TRBJ2-3	CASSHAAQGPDTQYF	TGCGCCAGCAGCCACGCTGCACAGGGCCCAGATACGCAGTATTTT
.	once	TRBV19	TRBJ2-2	CASNPIGGPRGFGELFF	TGTGCCAGTAACCCCATAGGGGGGCCTCGCGGGTTCGGGGAGCTGTTTTTT
.	.	TRBV28	TRBJ2-2	CASSLLGLLGAGELFF	TGTGCCAGCAGTTTACTAGGGCTATTGGGGGCCGGGGAGCTGTTTTTT
.	.	TRBV6-4	TRBJ2-1	CASSDSGSSYNEQFF	TGTGCCAGCAGTGATAGCGGTAGCTCCTACAATGAGCAGTTCTTC
.	.	TRBV5-6	TRBJ1-2	CASKLGGRNYGYTF	TGTGCCAGCAAGCTTGGAGGCAGAAACTATGGCTACACCTTC
TRBD1	.	TRBV27	TRBJ1-4	CASSLSGQGASATTNEKLFF	TGTGCCAGCAGTTTATCAGGGCAGGGGGCGTCCGCTACAACTAATGAAAAACTGTTTTTT
.	once	TRBV4-2	TRBJ2-1	CASSQDPGASAYYNEQFF	TGTGCCAGCAGCCAAGACCCCGGGGCTAGCGCATACTACAATGAGCAGTTCTTC
.	.	TRBV7-3	TRBJ2-3	CASARGSSTDTQYF	TGTGCCAGCGCCAGGGGTTCTAGCACAGATACGCAGTATTTT
.	.	TRBV7-3	TRBJ1-3	CASSPRGGNTIYF	TGTGCCAGCAGCCCAAGGGGGGGAAACACCATATATTTT
.	.	TRBV5-4	TRBJ2-7	CASSLQGNSYEQYF	TGTGCCAGCAGCTTACAGGGTAACTCCTACGAGCAGTACTTC